The 8 T cell receptor beta chains presented below share a single source sample, sequenced in a study of response to subunit inactivated influenza vaccine. In TCRdb, the RT-PCR reads were re-called with MiXCR into one record per CDR3 protein. The sample lists 860,000 or so distinct CDR3 sequences; less than 25% were seen once. Sequencing was performed on PBMCs from blood, taken more than 4 days after vaccination. All receptors come from a man aged 45-65 years who received an inactivated influenza vaccine.

The sample holds a few counts of this clonotype. The chain joins TRBV20-1 to TRBJ2-7; the D gene is possibly TRBD2 (6 bases). The germline CDR1 and CDR2 sequences are DFQATT and SNEGSKA (reference sequence). V lost 8 bases, J lost 2 bases, and 13 bases lay in between. CDR3 length equals 12 residues. The chain's CDR3 is CSIRGIPYEQYF. Written as DNA, the CDR3 is TGCAGTATCCGGGGGATACCCTACGAGCAGTACTTC.

The V and J genes are TRBV3-1 and TRBJ2-2; D is unclear. The CDR3 loop spans 14 amino acids. V lost 1 base, J lost 6 bases, and 9 bases lay in between. CDR1 is LGHDT, CDR2 YNNKEL, per germline (reference sequence). The CDR3 DNA sequence: TGTGCCAGCAGCCAAGGTCCGGTAGCCGGGGAGCTGTTTTTT. The encoded protein is CASSQGPVAGELFF. The variable domain in full, completed from reference TRBV3-1 and TRBJ2-2, reads DTAVSQTPKYLVTQMGNDKSIKCEQNLGHDTMYWYKQDSKKFLKIMFSYNNKELIINETVPNRFSPKSPDKAHLNLHINSLELGDSAVYFCASSQGPVAGELFFGEGSRLTVL.

This chain uses TRBV12-3 or TRBV12-4 with TRBJ2-3; TRBD2 aligns across 8 bases. This CDR3 is built from 17 residues. The V segment lost 7 bases and the J segment 7 bases; nucleotides outside the gene matches: 19. For the CDR3, the DNA is TGTGCCAGCAACCTCGGAACTAGCGGCCCCACCAGAAATACGCAGTATTTT. Amino acids: CASNLGTSGPTRNTQYF.

In its sample, this clonotype was seen a few times. This chain connects TRBV15 to TRBJ2-7; 8 bases fit TRBD1. CDR1 and CDR2 (germline): LNHNV, YYDKDF (reference sequence). V dropped 0 bases and J dropped 5; count of bases not matched to a gene: 9. This CDR3 region has 16 residues. The CDR3: CATSRDKNRGYHEQYF. CDR3 nucleotide sequence: TGTGCCACCAGCAGAGATAAGAACAGGGGGTACCACGAGCAGTACTTC.

This clonotype was seen many times. The chain couples TRBV27 to TRBJ2-7; D uncertain. Germline CDR1 is MNHEY and CDR2 is SMNVEV (reference sequence). The CDR3 has 10 residues. Trimming cost V 8 bases and J 4 bases, with 6 bases left between them. The CDR3 nucleotides read TGTGCCAGCTGGGAATACGAGCAGTACTTC. This encodes CASWEYEQYF.

The chain joins TRBV20-1 to TRBJ2-1; no reliable D call. Trimming took off 1 base at V and 5 bases at J, with 18 bases between the two ends. The germline V gene has CDR1 DFQATT and CDR2 SNEGSKA (reference sequence). CDR3 length: 16 amino acids. CDR3 sequence: CSARADFSRRDNEQFF. CDR3 nucleotides: TGCAGTGCTAGAGCCGATTTTAGTAGAAGGGACAATGAGCAGTTCTTC.

This clonotype was found a few times. This chain uses TRBV28 with TRBJ1-4; D is unresolved. V dropped 3 bases and J dropped 0 bases, with 11 bases sitting between them. CDR3 length: 16 residues. CDR1 and CDR2 (germline): MDHEN, SYDVKM. CDR3 bases: TGTGCCAGCAGTTTTCCCACTATCGCAACTAATGAAAAACTGTTTTTT. Its protein is CASSFPTIATNEKLFF.

This clonotype has just one count. The chain recombines TRBV4-1 with TRBJ1-5, with unresolved D. V lost 0 bases and J lost 1, with 10 bases in between. The CDR3 runs to 16 residues. Per the germline V gene, CDR1 is MGHRA and CDR2 is YSYEKL. The CDR3 protein is CASSQEASGSNQPQHF. As DNA, the CDR3 is TGCGCCAGCAGCCAAGAGGCCTCCGGAAGCAATCAGCCCCAGCATTTT.